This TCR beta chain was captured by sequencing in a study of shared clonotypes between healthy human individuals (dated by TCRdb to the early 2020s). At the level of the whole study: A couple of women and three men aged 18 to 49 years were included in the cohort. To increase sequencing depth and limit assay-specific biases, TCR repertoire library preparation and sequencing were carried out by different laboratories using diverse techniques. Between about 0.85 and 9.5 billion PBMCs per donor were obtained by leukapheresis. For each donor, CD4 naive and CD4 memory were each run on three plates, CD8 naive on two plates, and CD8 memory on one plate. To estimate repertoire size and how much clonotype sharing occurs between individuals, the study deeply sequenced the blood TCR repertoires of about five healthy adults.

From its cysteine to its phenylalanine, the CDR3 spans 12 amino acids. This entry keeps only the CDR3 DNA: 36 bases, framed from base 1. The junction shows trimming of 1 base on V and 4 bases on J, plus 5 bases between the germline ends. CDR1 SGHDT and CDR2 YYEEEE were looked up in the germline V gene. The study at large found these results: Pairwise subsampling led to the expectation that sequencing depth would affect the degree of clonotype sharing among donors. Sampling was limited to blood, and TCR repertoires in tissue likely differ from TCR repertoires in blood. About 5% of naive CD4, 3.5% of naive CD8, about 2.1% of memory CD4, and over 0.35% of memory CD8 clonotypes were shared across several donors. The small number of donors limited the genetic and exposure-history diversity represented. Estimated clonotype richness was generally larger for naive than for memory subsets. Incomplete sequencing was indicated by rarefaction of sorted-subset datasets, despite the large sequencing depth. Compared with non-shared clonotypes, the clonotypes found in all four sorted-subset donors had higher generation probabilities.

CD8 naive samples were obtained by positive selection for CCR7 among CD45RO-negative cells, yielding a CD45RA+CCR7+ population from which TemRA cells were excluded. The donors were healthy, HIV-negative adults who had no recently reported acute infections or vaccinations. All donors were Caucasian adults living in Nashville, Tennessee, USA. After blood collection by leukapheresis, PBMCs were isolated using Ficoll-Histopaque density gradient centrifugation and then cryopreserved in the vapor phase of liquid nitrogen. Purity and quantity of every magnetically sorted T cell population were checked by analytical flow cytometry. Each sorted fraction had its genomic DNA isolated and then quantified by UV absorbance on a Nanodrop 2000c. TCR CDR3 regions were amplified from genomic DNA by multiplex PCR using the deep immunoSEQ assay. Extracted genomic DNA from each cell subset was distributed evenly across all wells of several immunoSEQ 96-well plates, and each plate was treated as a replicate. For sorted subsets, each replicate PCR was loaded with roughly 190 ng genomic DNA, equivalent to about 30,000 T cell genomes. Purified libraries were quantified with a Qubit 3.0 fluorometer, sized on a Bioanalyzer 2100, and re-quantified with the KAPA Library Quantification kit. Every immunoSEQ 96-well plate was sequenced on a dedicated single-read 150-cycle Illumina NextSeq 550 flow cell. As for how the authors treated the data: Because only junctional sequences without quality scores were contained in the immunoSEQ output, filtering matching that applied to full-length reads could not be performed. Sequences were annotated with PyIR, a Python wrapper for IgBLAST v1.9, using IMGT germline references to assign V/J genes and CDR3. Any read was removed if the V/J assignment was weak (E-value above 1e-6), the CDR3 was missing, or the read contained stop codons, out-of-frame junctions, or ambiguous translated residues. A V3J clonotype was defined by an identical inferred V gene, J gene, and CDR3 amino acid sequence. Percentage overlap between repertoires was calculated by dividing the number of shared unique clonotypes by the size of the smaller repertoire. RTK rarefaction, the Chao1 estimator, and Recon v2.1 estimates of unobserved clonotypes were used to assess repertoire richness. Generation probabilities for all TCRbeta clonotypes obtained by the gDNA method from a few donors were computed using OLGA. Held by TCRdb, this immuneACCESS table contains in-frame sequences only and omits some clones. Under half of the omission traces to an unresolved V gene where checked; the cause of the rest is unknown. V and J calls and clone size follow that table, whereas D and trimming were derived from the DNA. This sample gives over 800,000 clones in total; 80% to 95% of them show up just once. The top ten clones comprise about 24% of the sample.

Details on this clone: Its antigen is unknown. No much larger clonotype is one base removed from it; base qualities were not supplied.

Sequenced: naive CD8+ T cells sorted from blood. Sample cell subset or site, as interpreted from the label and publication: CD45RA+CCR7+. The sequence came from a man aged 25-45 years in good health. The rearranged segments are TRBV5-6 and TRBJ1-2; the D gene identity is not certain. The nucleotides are TGTGCCAGCAGCTTGAGGGCCTATGGCTACACCTTC. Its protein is CASSLRAYGYTF.